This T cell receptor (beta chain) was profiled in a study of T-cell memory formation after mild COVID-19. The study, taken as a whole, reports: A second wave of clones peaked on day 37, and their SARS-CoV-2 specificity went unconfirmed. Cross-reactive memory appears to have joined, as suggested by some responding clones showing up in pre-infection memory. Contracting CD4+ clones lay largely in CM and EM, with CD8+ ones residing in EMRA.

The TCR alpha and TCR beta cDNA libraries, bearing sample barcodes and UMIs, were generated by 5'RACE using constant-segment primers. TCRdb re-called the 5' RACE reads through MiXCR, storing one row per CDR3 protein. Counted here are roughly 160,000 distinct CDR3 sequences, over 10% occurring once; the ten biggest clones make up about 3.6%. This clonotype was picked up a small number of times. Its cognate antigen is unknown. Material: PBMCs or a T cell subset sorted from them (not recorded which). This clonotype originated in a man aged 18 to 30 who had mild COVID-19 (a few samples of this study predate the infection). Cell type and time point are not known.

CDR3 protein: CASSSRGSGGTETQYF. CDR3 coding DNA: TGTGCCAGCAGCTCCCGGGGTAGCGGGGGGACAGAGACCCAGTACTTC. The gene calls are TRBV5-4 and TRBJ2-5, with 10 bases that match TRBD2. CDR1 and CDR2 from the germline V gene are SGHNT and YYREEE (reference sequence). V dropped 3 bases and J dropped 4; count of bases not matched to a gene: 9. The CDR3 sequence is 16 residues long.